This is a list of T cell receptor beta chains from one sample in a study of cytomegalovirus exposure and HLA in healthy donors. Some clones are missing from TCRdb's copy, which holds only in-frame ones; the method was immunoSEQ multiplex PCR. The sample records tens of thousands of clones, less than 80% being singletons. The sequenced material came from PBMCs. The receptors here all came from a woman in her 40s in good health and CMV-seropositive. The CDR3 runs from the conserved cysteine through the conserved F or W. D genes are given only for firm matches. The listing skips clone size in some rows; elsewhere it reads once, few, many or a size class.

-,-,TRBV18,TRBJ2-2,CASSPRQNTGELFF,TGTGCCAGCTCACCTCGACAAAACACCGGGGAGCTGTTTTTT
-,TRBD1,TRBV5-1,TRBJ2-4,CASSPRQGNIQYF,TGCGCCAGCAGCCCGCGACAGGGGAACATTCAGTACTTC
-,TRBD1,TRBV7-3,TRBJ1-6,CASSPRDRGLSPLHF,TGTGCCAGCAGCCCCCGGGACAGGGGCTTGTCACCCCTCCACTTT
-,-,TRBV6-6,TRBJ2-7,CASSYPGETYEQYF,TGTGCCAGCAGTTACCCGGGGGAAACCTACGAGCAGTACTTC
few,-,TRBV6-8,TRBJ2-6,CASPSDTSWASGANVLTF,TGTGCCAGCCCTTCCGACACCTCCTGGGCCTCTGGGGCCAACGTCCTGACTTTC
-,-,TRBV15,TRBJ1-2,CATSRGMLRDHTGYTF,TGTGCCACCAGCAGAGGAATGCTCCGGGATCATACGGGCTACACCTTC
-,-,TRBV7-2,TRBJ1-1,CASSLVKPEAFF,TGTGCCAGCAGCTTAGTTAAGCCAGAAGCTTTCTTT
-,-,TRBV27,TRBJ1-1,CASSLDFIGETEAFF,TGTGCCAGCAGTTTAGATTTCATTGGAGAAACTGAAGCTTTCTTT
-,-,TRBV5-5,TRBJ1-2,CASSLVGGYGYTF,TGTGCCAGCAGCTTGGTCGGCGGCTATGGCTACACCTTC
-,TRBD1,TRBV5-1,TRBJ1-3,CASSVDEQGGGNTIYF,TGCGCCAGCAGCGTGGACGAACAGGGGGGCGGAAACACCATATATTTT
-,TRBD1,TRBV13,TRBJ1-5,CASSLAGTGPKPQHF,TGTGCCAGCAGCTTAGCTGGGACAGGGCCTAAGCCCCAGCATTTT
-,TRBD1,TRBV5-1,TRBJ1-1,CASSWTGAVGTEAFF,TGCGCCAGCAGCTGGACAGGGGCCGTCGGCACTGAAGCTTTCTTT
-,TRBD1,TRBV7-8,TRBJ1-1,CASNDRGRAEAFF,TGTGCCAGCAACGACAGGGGGAGAGCTGAAGCTTTCTTT
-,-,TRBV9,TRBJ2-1,CASSVATGTHYNEQFF,TGTGCCAGCAGCGTAGCTACCGGGACTCATTACAATGAGCAGTTCTTC